This is a list of T cell receptor beta chains from one sample in a study of OX40 agonist ivuxolimab in advanced cancers. Clones were read by immunoSEQ multiplex PCR, and TCRdb kept only the in-frame ones, dropping some. The sample records tens of thousands of clones, 81% being singletons. The sequencing used CD4+ or CD8+ T cells sorted from blood, collected in a trial of the OX40 agonist ivuxolimab. The origin of the receptors is an adult with an advanced solid tumor such as melanoma, head and neck, liver or kidney cancer. The CDR3 runs from the conserved cysteine through the conserved F or W. A D gene is named only where the DNA matches it firmly. Expanded clones get a size class; other rows say once, few or many, or leave the size out.

d_call	v_call	j_call	clone_size	cdr3_aa	cdr3_nt
NA	TRBV11-2	TRBJ1-6	NA	CASSLDYNSPLHF	TGTGCCAGCAGCTTGGACTATAATTCACCCCTCCACTTT
NA	TRBV4-1	TRBJ2-5	NA	CASSQEGRETQYF	TGCGCCAGCAGCCAGGAGGGGCGAGAGACCCAGTACTTC
TRBD1	TRBV4-2	TRBJ2-1	NA	CASSQEPGQGSNNEQFF	TGTGCCAGCAGCCAGGAACCGGGACAGGGGTCTAACAATGAGCAGTTCTTC
NA	TRBV7-2	TRBJ2-1	NA	CASSFWGNEQFF	TGTGCCAGCAGCTTTTGGGGAAATGAGCAGTTCTTC
NA	TRBV4-3	TRBJ1-5	NA	CASSQDVGAWSNQPQHF	TGCGCCAGCAGCCAAGACGTGGGGGCTTGGAGCAATCAGCCCCAGCATTTT
NA	TRBV19	TRBJ1-2	NA	CASSIQPAWDYGYTF	TGTGCCAGTAGTATACAGCCAGCTTGGGACTATGGCTACACCTTC
TRBD2	TRBV9	TRBJ2-2	NA	CASSVERLAENTGELFF	TGTGCCAGCAGCGTAGAACGACTAGCGGAGAACACCGGGGAGCTATTTTTT
TRBD2	TRBV7-2	TRBJ2-1	NA	CASSGGRTSGPYNEQFF	TGTGCCAGCAGCGGGGGAAGGACTAGCGGACCCTACAATGAGCAGTTCTTC
TRBD2	TRBV7-7	TRBJ2-5	NA	CASSLSVSGGQETQYF	TGTGCTAGCAGCTTAAGCGTGAGCGGGGGGCAAGAGACCCAGTACTTC
TRBD2	TRBV19	TRBJ2-1	few	CASSIWGGGPATEQFF	TGTGCCAGTAGTATATGGGGGGGAGGGCCGGCCACTGAGCAGTTCTTC
NA	TRBV7-9	TRBJ2-7	NA	CASSTTNGPRGEQYF	TGTGCCAGCAGCACCACGAACGGGCCCCGGGGCGAGCAGTACTTC
NA	TRBV6-5	TRBJ2-3	NA	CASSPTRWSDTQYF	TGTGCCAGCAGCCCAACTAGGTGGTCTGATACGCAGTATTTT
NA	TRBV6-5	TRBJ1-2	NA	CASSPNNYGYTF	TGTGCCAGCAGCCCAAACAACTATGGCTACACCTTC
NA	TRBV30	TRBJ2-7	NA	CAYGLGASYEQYF	TGTGCCTACGGGCTTGGGGCATCCTACGAGCAGTACTTC
NA	TRBV13	TRBJ2-5	once	CASSLGTAGETQYF	TGTGCCAGCAGCCTCGGGACTGCGGGGGAGACCCAGTACTTC
TRBD2	TRBV7-9	TRBJ2-7	NA	CASSFGSGRVTYEQYF	TGTGCCAGCAGCTTCGGGAGCGGGAGGGTAACCTACGAGCAGTACTTC
NA	TRBV10-3	TRBJ2-1	NA	CAIKGSDGSYNEQFF	TGTGCCATCAAGGGCTCGGATGGCTCCTACAATGAGCAGTTCTTC
NA	TRBV10-2	TRBJ2-7	NA	CATPEQYF	TGCGCCACCCCCGAGCAGTACTTC
NA	TRBV19	TRBJ1-6	NA	CASSIETGRLNSPLHF	TGTGCCAGTAGTATAGAAACAGGCCGTTTGAATTCACCCCTCCACTTT
TRBD2	TRBV30	TRBJ2-2	NA	CAWTSGTNTGELFF	TGTGCCTGGACTAGCGGGACTAACACCGGGGAGCTGTTTTTT
NA	TRBV7-7	TRBJ1-1	NA	CASSQRQGGEAFF	TGTGCCAGCAGCCAGAGACAAGGGGGTGAAGCTTTCTTT
TRBD1	TRBV7-2	TRBJ2-7	NA	CASSFDRGPYEQYF	TGTGCCAGCAGCTTTGACAGGGGTCCCTACGAGCAGTACTTC
NA	TRBV12-5	TRBJ1-2	NA	CASARGVGEGNYGYTF	TGTGCTAGTGCCCGAGGAGTCGGTGAAGGGAACTATGGCTACACCTTC
NA	TRBV27	TRBJ1-5	NA	CASSLTTSGFNQPQHF	TGTGCCAGCAGTCTCACTACCTCAGGGTTCAATCAGCCCCAGCATTTT
NA	TRBV4-2	TRBJ2-3	NA	CASSFRQAYTDTQYF	TGTGCCAGCAGCTTCCGACAGGCGTACACAGATACGCAGTATTTT
TRBD1	TRBV6-1	TRBJ1-4	NA	CASKFTGENEKLFF	TGTGCCAGCAAGTTTACAGGGGAAAATGAAAAACTGTTTTTT
NA	TRBV27	TRBJ1-6	NA	CASTSSSYNSPLHF	TGTGCCAGCACTTCAAGCTCCTATAATTCACCCCTCCACTTT